These T cell receptor beta chains were read from a single sample in a study of control samples from healthy donors and cancer patients. TCRdb keeps only in-frame clones here, not all; method: immunoSEQ multiplex PCR. This table holds over 100,000 clones, approximately 92% found once. The sequenced sample was blood. The receptors stem from a woman aged 50 to 60 in good health. The CDR3 runs from the conserved cysteine through the conserved F or W. The D gene is left open where the match is weak. Clone size is stated in some rows and not others, as once, few, many or a class when expanded.

v_gene	d_gene	abundance	j_gene	CDR3nt	CDR3aa
TRBV5-4	NA	NA	TRBJ2-5	TGTGCCAGCAGCCCCTTGGGGCAGGGGTTCGGAGAGACCCAGTACTTC	CASSPLGQGFGETQYF
TRBV28	NA	NA	TRBJ2-6	TGTGCCAGCAGCAAAGCGCACTCTGGGGCCAACGTCCTGACTTTC	CASSKAHSGANVLTF
TRBV5-6	TRBD2	NA	TRBJ2-2	TGTGCCAGCAGCTTGGGTGGTAGCGGGATTCAACTAGCCGGGGAGCTGTTTTTT	CASSLGGSGIQLAGELFF
TRBV2	TRBD1	NA	TRBJ1-2	TGTGCCAGCAGGGGGACAGGGGGCATCGGCTACACCTTC	CASRGTGGIGYTF
TRBV6-1	NA	NA	TRBJ2-5	TGTGCCAGCAGTGAAAGACGTAGGTACCAAGAGACCCAGTACTTC	CASSERRRYQETQYF
TRBV5-1	NA	NA	TRBJ2-1	TGCGCCAGCAGCTTGCGAGGAGCGAATGAGCAGTTCTTC	CASSLRGANEQFF
TRBV30	NA	NA	TRBJ2-1	TGTGCCTGGAGGGCATACCGAACCAGCTCCTACAATGAGCAGTTCTTC	CAWRAYRTSSYNEQFF
TRBV6-5	TRBD1	NA	TRBJ1-1	TGTGCCAGCAGTCTTGACAGGGGGGAGAACACTGAAGCTTTCTTT	CASSLDRGENTEAFF
TRBV6-1	NA	NA	TRBJ1-3	TGTGCCAGCAGTGACGCGGGGAGGTCCGGAAACACCATATATTTT	CASSDAGRSGNTIYF
TRBV28	NA	NA	TRBJ1-2	TGTGCCAGCAGTTTACCGACAGGTTCCTTCTCGCGTGGCTACACCTTC	CASSLPTGSFSRGYTF
TRBV5-1	NA	NA	TRBJ1-6	TGCGCCAGCAGTATCGGTGGGGGAAGAAGCTCCTATAATTCACCCCTCCACTTT	CASSIGGGRSSYNSPLHF
TRBV3-1/TRBV3-2	NA	NA	TRBJ1-2	TGTGCCAGCAGCCCCAGCGAGGGGTCCCCCTATGGCTACACCTTC	CASSPSEGSPYGYTF
TRBV5-1	NA	once	TRBJ1-1	TGCGCCAGCAGCCTGGCAAAAGGGAACACTGAAGCTTTCTTT	CASSLAKGNTEAFF
TRBV30	TRBD1	few	TRBJ1-6	TGTGCCTGGACCGCAGGGGGTAATTCACCCCTCCACTTT	CAWTAGGNSPLHF
TRBV6-2/TRBV6-3	NA	NA	TRBJ1-2	TGTGCCAGCAGTTACCCAAGGGGAGGGGACTATGGCTACACCTTC	CASSYPRGGDYGYTF
TRBV18	NA	NA	TRBJ1-5	TGTGCCAGCTCCCGTAACCACGATCAGACTAGCAATCAGCCCCAGCATTTT	CASSRNHDQTSNQPQHF
TRBV11-2	NA	NA	TRBJ1-5	TGTGCCAGCAGCTCCGGTTACGGTTCAAATCAGCCCCAGCATTTT	CASSSGYGSNQPQHF
TRBV6-2/TRBV6-3	TRBD1	NA	TRBJ1-2	TGTGCCAGCAGCGGACAGGGGCTGGGCTATGGCTACACCTTC	CASSGQGLGYGYTF
TRBV6-6	NA	NA	TRBJ1-2	TGTGCCAGCAGGCCGACGGACTATGGCTACACCTTC	CASRPTDYGYTF
TRBV4-2	TRBD1	NA	TRBJ1-2	TGTGCCAGCAGCCAGGGACAGGGGGGCTATGGCTACACCTTC	CASSQGQGGYGYTF
TRBV7-8	TRBD1	NA	TRBJ2-7	TGTGCCAGCAGCCCCCGACAGGGGAGGAGCTCCTACGAGCAGTACTTC	CASSPRQGRSSYEQYF
TRBV19	NA	NA	TRBJ1-1	TGTGCCAGTAGTACCAGACTGAATGAAGCTTTCTTT	CASSTRLNEAFF
TRBV6-5	NA	NA	TRBJ1-2	TGTGCCAGCAGTTCCCTCGACAGAGATGGCTACACCTTC	CASSSLDRDGYTF
TRBV28	TRBD1	NA	TRBJ2-4	TGTGCCAGCAGGACTGGACAGGGACCCCTCGGAAACATTCAGTACTTC	CASRTGQGPLGNIQYF
TRBV19	NA	NA	TRBJ1-3	TGTGCCAGTAAGGGGGTAGCCTCTGGAAACACCATATATTTT	CASKGVASGNTIYF
TRBV3-1/TRBV3-2	TRBD1	NA	TRBJ2-3	TGTGCCAGCAGCCAAGATTGGCCCCGGGGGACAGGGTTCACAGATACGCAGTATTTT	CASSQDWPRGTGFTDTQYF
TRBV10-1	NA	NA	TRBJ2-5	TGCGCCAGCAAGGAAGCTCAGGGGGAGACCCAGTACTTC	CASKEAQGETQYF
TRBV4-2	TRBD2	NA	TRBJ2-3	TGTGCCAGCAGCCTTACCCGGGGGAGGGGCGACACAGATACGCAGTATTTT	CASSLTRGRGDTDTQYF
TRBV7-9	NA	NA	TRBJ2-1	TGTGCCAGCAGCCATCCGATCGGGGATGAGCAGTTCTTC	CASSHPIGDEQFF
TRBV5-1	NA	NA	TRBJ1-4	TGCGCCAGCAGCAAGCCTTCGGAGCGGGAAAAACTGTTTTTT	CASSKPSEREKLFF
TRBV25-1	TRBD2	NA	TRBJ2-2	TGTGCCAGCAGAAATTCGGGAGGAAGCACCGGGGAGCTGTTTTTT	CASRNSGGSTGELFF
TRBV5-1	NA	NA	TRBJ1-6	TGCGCCAGCAGCTTGACAGGTGATAATTCACCCCTCCACTTT	CASSLTGDNSPLHF
TRBV12-3/TRBV12-4	NA	NA	TRBJ1-2	TGTGCCAGCAGCCCGTTCGAAAGGTATGGCTACACCTTC	CASSPFERYGYTF
TRBV29-1	NA	NA	TRBJ1-1	TGCAGCGTTGAAGATGGAGGGTTCCTGAACACTGAAGCTTTCTTT	CSVEDGGFLNTEAFF
TRBV6-2/TRBV6-3	TRBD2	NA	TRBJ2-7	TGTGCCAGCAGTTCGGGACTAGCGGGGGTGAGCTCCTACGAGCAGTACTTC	CASSSGLAGVSSYEQYF
TRBV29-1	NA	NA	TRBJ1-1	TGCAGCGTTGAGGGACGGATGAACACTGAAGCTTTCTTT	CSVEGRMNTEAFF
TRBV6-5	NA	NA	TRBJ2-7	TGTGCCAGCAGAGGAGCCTACGAGCAGTACTTC	CASRGAYEQYF
TRBV7-9	NA	NA	TRBJ1-6	TGTGCCAGCAGCTTAGATGGTCCCTATAATTCACCCCTCCACTTT	CASSLDGPYNSPLHF
TRBV6-5	NA	NA	TRBJ2-3	TGTGCACTGGGCCCCAGAACAGATACGCAGTATTTT	CALGPRTDTQYF
TRBV2	NA	NA	TRBJ1-5	TGTGCCAGCAGTGAACGTCGTGCTCAGCCCCAGCATTTT	CASSERRAQPQHF
TRBV9	NA	NA	TRBJ2-1	TGTGCCAGCAGCGGCAGCTTCAATGAGCAGTTCTTC	CASSGSFNEQFF
TRBV7-6	TRBD1	few	TRBJ2-7	TGTGCCAGCAGCTTCGGACAGGGTTGGTACGAGCAGTACTTC	CASSFGQGWYEQYF
TRBV11-2	NA	NA	TRBJ2-7	TGTGCCAGCAGCTTAGAGGCGGGTCCCTCCTACGAGCAGTACTTC	CASSLEAGPSYEQYF
TRBV5-6	NA	NA	TRBJ2-4	TGTGCCAGCAGCTATAGGACTGTAGCCAAAAACATTCAGTACTTC	CASSYRTVAKNIQYF
TRBV4-1	TRBD2	NA	TRBJ2-7	TGCGCCAGCAGTCGGACTAGCGGGACCTACGAGCAGTACTTC	CASSRTSGTYEQYF
TRBV5-8	NA	NA	TRBJ1-2	TGTGCCAGCAGCATTCAGGGAGGTCTTGGCTACACCTTC	CASSIQGGLGYTF
TRBV2	TRBD2	NA	TRBJ2-5	TGTGCCACGCACCCCCAGCGGGGGACCCAAGAGACCCAGTACTTC	CATHPQRGTQETQYF
TRBV5-5	TRBD1	NA	TRBJ2-3	TGTGCCAGCAGCTTGGAGGGACAGGGGGTAGATACGCAGTATTTT	CASSLEGQGVDTQYF
TRBV5-4	NA	NA	TRBJ2-1	TGTGCCAGCAGCTTCCGGGGTGGTTACAATGAGCAGTTCTTC	CASSFRGGYNEQFF
TRBV15	NA	NA	TRBJ1-4	TGTGCCACCAGCAGACCCGGGAGGGGAATGACGGGGGAAAAACTGTTTTTT	CATSRPGRGMTGEKLFF
TRBV4-1	NA	NA	TRBJ1-2	TGCGCCAGCAGCCAAGACCACGCCTCAGGGCCACGGACGGGCTACACCTTC	CASSQDHASGPRTGYTF
TRBV30	NA	NA	TRBJ2-7	TGTGCCTGGAGTTCGTGGGGGATTACCTACGAGCAGTACTTC	CAWSSWGITYEQYF